This record looks at one T cell receptor beta chain sequence and its context. The CDR3 spans 16 residues. The V gene's germline CDR1 is MNHEY and CDR2 SVGAGI. V lost 0 bases, J lost 5 bases, and 13 bases lay in between. These data come from a study of blood T cell repertoires in COVID-19. Study summary: Researchers got acute and convalescent COVID-19 samples from the United States, Italy and Spain. From T cells, B-cell-depleted T cells, or PBMCs came the material, which was cDNA or gDNA.

As processed by the authors: Amplified reference gene primers provided the basis for estimating nucleated cell counts. Data came from immunoSEQ multiplex PCR; TCRdb stores just in-frame clones and leaves some out. The D gene and trimming were derived from the DNA, and the V and J assignments and clone size from that table. This sample has some 150,000 clones, with 84% found just once. Sequenced material: peripheral blood. The chain links TRBV6-5 to TRBJ2-2; D remains ambiguous. The sequence derives from a woman aged 45-60 years in a cohort sampled during active or convalescent COVID-19. The DNA of the CDR3 is TGTGCCAGCAGTTACTCGTCCTTGAAACGGACCGGGGAGCTGTTTTTT. This codes for CASSYSSLKRTGELFF.